Presented here are 27 T cell receptor beta chains from one specimen sequenced in a study of blood T cells in healthy people across ages. The second PCR ran about 7 to 12 cycles with a sample-barcoded 5' primer and J-beta primers. One entry per CDR3 protein results from TCRdb running MiXCR on the 5' RACE reads. Of 1.5 million to 2 million distinct CDR3 sequences listed, around 35% were seen once; the top ten hold approximately 10%. Sequenced: blood. These receptors all stem from a young woman in good health.

The gene calls are TRBV5-1 and TRBJ1-1, with 7 bases matching TRBD1. Germline V CDR1 and CDR2: SGHRS, YFSETQ. The ends lost 4 bases at V and 4 bases at J; junction bases unmatched: 10. The CDR3 contains 15 residues. DNA of the CDR3: TGCGCCAGCAGCACGACTCAGGGGGGAGGCACTGAAGCTTTCTTT. Protein sequence: CASSTTQGGGTEAFF.

The V call is TRBV20-1, the J call TRBJ1-2, with D uncertain. Germline V gives CDR1 DFQATT, CDR2 SNEGSKA (reference sequence). The CDR3 runs 11 residues. Trimming removed 4 bases at V and 5 bases at J, with 8 bases between. The CDR3 protein is CSANDKYGYTF. The CDR3 region has the DNA TGCAGTGCTAACGACAAGTATGGCTACACCTTC.

The chain joins TRBV7-9 to TRBJ2-3; a weak D match, TRBD2 (7 bases). The CDR3 contains 18 residues. V was cut by 2 bases and J by 6 bases, with 24 bases left in between. Germline CDR1 and CDR2: SEHNR and FQNEAQ (reference sequence). This chain's CDR3 is CASSLISTGTTSPDTQYF. As DNA, the CDR3 is TGTGCCAGCAGCTTAATATCCACAGGGACTACCTCCCCGGATACGCAGTATTTT.

This clonotype was observed a few times. The rearrangement joins TRBV20-1 to TRBJ2-5; 15 nucleotides align to TRBD2. The V gene end was trimmed by 3 bases and the J gene end by 4 bases; junction bases not matched to a gene: 6. This CDR3 has 16 residues. The germline V gene encodes CDR1 DFQATT and CDR2 SNEGSKA (reference sequence). The CDR3 bases are TGCAGTGCTAGCCCCGGACTAGCGGGAGGGCTAGAGACCCAGTACTTC. As protein: CSASPGLAGGLETQYF.

This clonotype was counted between two and nine times. V and J are TRBV5-1 and TRBJ1-4; D unclear. The germline CDR1 and CDR2 sequences are SGHRS and YFSETQ. The CDR3 covers 16 residues. V lost 2 bases and J lost 0, with 11 bases in between. The CDR3 DNA sequence: TGCGCCAGCAGCTTTCGAGAGATCGCAACTAATGAAAAACTGTTTTTT. As protein: CASSFREIATNEKLFF. Supplemented by reference TRBV5-1 and TRBJ1-4, the full variable domain reads KAGVTQTPRYLIKTRGQQVTLSCSPISGHRSVSWYQQTPGQGLQFLFEYFSETQRNKGNFPGRFSGRQFSNSRSEMNVSTLELGDSALYLCASSFREIATNEKLFFGSGTQLSVL.

This chain connects TRBV20-1 to TRBJ2-1; D is undetermined. Germline CDR1 DFQATT, CDR2 SNEGSKA (reference sequence). The CDR3 extends over 11 amino acids. V was clipped by 6 bases and J by 12 bases, with 15 bases between them. Here the CDR3 reads CSAHLSDRQFF. In DNA form, the CDR3 reads TGCAGTGCACACCTCAGCGATCGGCAGTTCTTC.

This clonotype has a handful of counts. The rearrangement uses TRBV5-1 and TRBJ2-7; D perhaps matches TRBD1 (5 bases). The length of the CDR3 is 12 residues. The ends were cut back, 4 bases at V and 3 bases at J, with 8 bases in the middle. The germline V gene encodes CDR1 SGHRS and CDR2 YFSETQ. CDR3 in DNA: TGCGCCAGCAGCATAGACAGCTACGAGCAGTACTTC. It codes for CASSIDSYEQYF.

Many counts were recorded for this clonotype. The V and J genes are TRBV29-1 and TRBJ1-2, with 7 bases lining up with TRBD1. This CDR3 has 14 residues. Germline-derived CDR1 and CDR2 are SQVTM and ANQGSEA. The trim removed 3 bases at V and 6 bases at J, leaving 10 bases unmatched. Here the CDR3 reads CSVDPTGVQNGYTF. CDR3 DNA: TGCAGCGTTGACCCTACAGGGGTGCAAAATGGCTACACCTTC.

Worth noting for this clonotype: This may stem from a read error, because a much larger clone lies one nucleotide away. The V call is TRBV28, the J call TRBJ2-7; D gene uncertain. CDR1 and CDR2 from the germline V gene are MDHEN and SYDVKM. The CDR3 sequence is 13 residues long. CDR3 region: CASSFARNYGQYF. As DNA, the CDR3 is TGTGCCAGCAGTTTCGCTAGAAATTACGGGCAGTACTTC.

This clonotype was seen more than once but under ten times. The gene calls are TRBV28 and TRBJ2-3, with TRBD2 matching over 8 bases. The germline gives CDR1 MDHEN, CDR2 SYDVKM. V was pared by 2 bases and J by 4 bases, with 2 bases of the junction left unmatched. The CDR3 covers 14 residues. CDR3 sequence reads: CASSLSGSPDTQYF. Here the CDR3 DNA reads TGTGCCAGCAGTTTAAGCGGGAGTCCAGATACGCAGTATTTT.

The chain links TRBV20-1 to TRBJ2-7; TRBD2 aligns across 8 bases. The V gene's germline CDR1 is DFQATT and CDR2 SNEGSKA (reference sequence). With V trimmed by 4 bases and J by 7 bases, 9 bases remained unmatched. This CDR3 is built from 13 residues. The CDR3 is CSATREGGGEQYF. The DNA of the CDR3 is TGCAGTGCTACCCGGGAGGGGGGCGGGGAGCAGTACTTC.

The genes are TRBV2 and TRBJ2-7, with a possible D match to TRBD2 (6 bases). CDR1 and CDR2 (germline): SNHLY, FYNNEI. Trimming pared 6 bases from V and 11 bases from J, leaving 20 bases between. The CDR3 length is 13 residues. CDR3 protein: CASRVNRDGEEYF. CDR3 nucleotide sequence: TGTGCCAGCAGGGTAAACCGGGACGGGGAGGAGTACTTC.

There are a few counts of this clonotype. The V and J genes are TRBV30 and TRBJ2-7; a possible D gene is TRBD2 (5 bases). Trimming removed 4 bases from V and 6 bases from J, with 10 bases in between. This CDR3 has 11 residues. From germline, CDR1 is GTSNPN and CDR2 SVGIG (reference sequence). CDR3 in amino acids: CAWNLAGEQYF. The CDR3 bases are TGTGCCTGGAATCTAGCTGGCGAGCAGTACTTC.

This clonotype has just a few counts. This chain connects TRBV4-1 to TRBJ1-6; no firm D call. The CDR3 is 15 residues long. V lost 2 bases and J lost 4, with 9 bases in between. Germline V gene sequence: CDR1 MGHRA, CDR2 YSYEKL. In DNA form, the CDR3 reads TGCGCCAGCAGCCAATCGTATGGGTATAATTCACCCCTCCACTTT. It is translated as CASSQSYGYNSPLHF.

The chain is built from TRBV12-3 or TRBV12-4 and TRBJ2-2; D gene uncertain. V lost 7 bases and J 6 bases, leaving 9 bases between the germline ends. This CDR3 is built from 12 residues. The CDR3 region is CASTLTPGELFF. CDR3 coding DNA: TGTGCCAGCACCCTCACCCCCGGGGAGCTGTTTTTT.

The chain is built from TRBV10-2 and TRBJ2-3; TRBD2 agrees at 9 bases. Germline-derived CDR1 and CDR2 are WSHSY and SAAADI. The CDR3 sequence is 17 residues long. J was trimmed by 0 bases and V by 6 bases; bases with no gene match: 10. CDR3 sequence reads: CASSGAGGRTSTDTQYF. The CDR3 bases are TGCGCCAGCAGCGGCGCGGGGGGGCGAACTAGCACAGATACGCAGTATTTT.

This chain links TRBV2 with TRBJ2-7; 8 nucleotides align to TRBD1. CDR3 length: 14 amino acids. The germline CDR1 and CDR2 sequences are SNHLY and FYNNEI. J was trimmed by 3 bases and V by 2 bases; bases with no gene match: 3. The CDR3 loop reads CASSERQGFYEQYF. The CDR3 nucleotides read TGTGCCAGCAGTGAACGACAGGGGTTCTACGAGCAGTACTTC.

Of note for this clonotype: Given a much more abundant clone one base away, this may be a read error. V and J are TRBV4-2 and TRBJ1-5, with a tentative D call TRBD1 (6 bases). The CDR3 sequence is 16 residues long. Germline CDR1 is LGHNA and CDR2 is YNFKEQ. V lost 0 bases to trimming and J lost 9 bases, with 18 bases between them. The CDR3 coding sequence is TGTGCCAGCAGCCAAGAGGAGGGCAGGGGCCATCGGCCCCAGCATTTT. It encodes CASSQEEGRGHRPQHF.

CDR3 sequence reads: CSARETGLVSYEQYF. The CDR3 coding sequence is TGCAGTGCTAGAGAAACGGGACTGGTATCCTACGAGCAGTACTTC. This chain connects TRBV20-1 to TRBJ2-7; a possible D gene is TRBD2 (6 bases). CDR3 length: 15 amino acids. V gave up 0 bases and J gave up 1 base, with 13 bases separating them. Germline-derived CDR1 and CDR2 are DFQATT and SNEGSKA (reference sequence).

A remark on this clonotype: One end of the junction varies from germline; a read error may be responsible. This rearrangement joins TRBV5-1 to TRBJ2-2; D is perhaps TRBD2 (6 bases). The CDR3 loop spans 13 amino acids. Germline V lookup: CDR1 SGHRS, CDR2 YFSETQ. The CDR3 DNA sequence: TGCGCCAGCAGCTCCCATTCGGGCGGGGAGCGGTTTTTT. Translated: CASSSHSGGERFF.

This clonotype showed up just a few times. The chain is built from TRBV6-1 and TRBJ1-2; a weak D match, TRBD1 (6 bases). Trimming left V 3 bases short and J 3 bases short, with 14 bases between. Germline CDR1 and CDR2: MNHNS and SASEGT. The CDR3 sequence is 15 residues long. This chain's CDR3 is CASSEMDRGDYGYTF. In nucleotides, the CDR3 is TGTGCCAGCAGTGAGATGGACAGAGGGGACTATGGCTACACCTTC.

The chain joins TRBV6-1 to TRBJ2-1, with D possibly TRBD2 on 7 matching bases. There are 17 residues in the CDR3. V lost 5 bases and J 4 bases, leaving 21 bases between the germline ends. The germline CDR1 and CDR2 sequences are MNHNS and SASEGT. DNA for the CDR3: TGTGCCAGCAGTAGGCACTCGGGGGGCCGGATTTACAATGAGCAGTTCTTC. Its translation: CASSRHSGGRIYNEQFF.

Only a few counts were recorded for this clonotype. At one end the junction does not follow the germline gene, possibly because of a read error. The CDR3 coding sequence is TGCAGTGCTTTCCCCCCTCGGGAGCGGGGTAACAATGAGCGGTTCTTC. Translating it yields CSAFPPRERGNNERFF. This chain uses TRBV20-1 with TRBJ2-1; 7 bases agree with TRBD2. The CDR3 is made up of 16 amino acids. The germline CDR1 and CDR2 sequences are DFQATT and SNEGSKA (reference sequence).

The sample holds many counts of this clonotype. The J gene is TRBJ2-1, the V gene TRBV5-1, with 10 bases identical to TRBD2. V trimming: 5 bases; J trimming: 4 bases; junction bases outside the gene matches: 3. Germline CDR1 reads SGHRS; CDR2 reads YFSETQ. This CDR3 region has 14 residues. The CDR3 DNA is TGCGCCAGCAGTTCTAGCGGGGGATACAATGAGCAGTTCTTC. This translates into CASSSSGGYNEQFF.

The chain has TRBV7-2 and TRBJ2-5, with no clear D. The CDR3 consists of 13 residues. Per germline, CDR1 SGHTA and CDR2 FQGNSA. Deletions cut 3 bases from V and 5 bases from J, with 10 bases between. The CDR3 region is CASSFGRSETQYF. The CDR3 region has the DNA TGTGCCAGCAGCTTCGGACGTTCGGAGACCCAGTACTTC.

Only a few counts were recorded for this clonotype. The chain has TRBV30 and TRBJ2-7; D remains ambiguous. CDR3 length: 15 residues. Trimming left V 0 bases short and J 5 bases short, with 17 bases between. CDR1 and CDR2 from the germline V gene are GTSNPN and SVGIG (reference sequence). CDR3: CAWSVPRSRLDEQYF. The CDR3 DNA is TGTGCCTGGAGTGTACCCCGGAGCCGACTTGACGAGCAGTACTTC.

This clonotype occurred a few times. The J gene is TRBJ2-1, the V gene TRBV4-1, with 10 nucleotides matching TRBD2. Germline-derived CDR1 and CDR2 are MGHRA and YSYEKL. The J segment lost 6 bases and the V segment lost 3 bases, leaving 11 bases of the junction unmatched. This CDR3 comprises 17 residues. CDR3 sequence (DNA): TGCGCCAGCAGCCAGTCTTGGGGAGGACTAGCGGTCAATGAGCAGTTCTTC. Residues: CASSQSWGGLAVNEQFF.